The clone carrying this T cell receptor beta chain was detected once. What it binds is not known. Other nucleotide sequences from this sample produce the same CDR3. V shed 1 base and J shed 4 bases, with 5 bases lying between them. The CDR3 loop spans 13 amino acids. From germline, CDR1 is LGHNA and CDR2 YSLEER. Produced via immunoSEQ multiplex PCR; TCRdb's table is partial and in-frame only. The sample contains 140,000 to 150,000 clones, 80% to 95% of which appear only once. These data are taken from a study of T cell responses to AZD1222 COVID-19 vaccine. Study-level results: Spike-spanning, vaccine-associated CD4 TCRs were dominant at 160-218 and 743-854.

The clonotype comes from an adult who received the AZD1222 COVID-19 vaccine. This material consisted of peripheral blood, taken 28 days after the second AZD1222 dose. The chain joins TRBV4-3 to TRBJ1-5; no reliable D call. The CDR3 sequence: CASSQGRNQPQHF. CDR3 DNA: TGCGCCAGCAGCCAAGGGAGAAATCAGCCCCAGCATTTT.